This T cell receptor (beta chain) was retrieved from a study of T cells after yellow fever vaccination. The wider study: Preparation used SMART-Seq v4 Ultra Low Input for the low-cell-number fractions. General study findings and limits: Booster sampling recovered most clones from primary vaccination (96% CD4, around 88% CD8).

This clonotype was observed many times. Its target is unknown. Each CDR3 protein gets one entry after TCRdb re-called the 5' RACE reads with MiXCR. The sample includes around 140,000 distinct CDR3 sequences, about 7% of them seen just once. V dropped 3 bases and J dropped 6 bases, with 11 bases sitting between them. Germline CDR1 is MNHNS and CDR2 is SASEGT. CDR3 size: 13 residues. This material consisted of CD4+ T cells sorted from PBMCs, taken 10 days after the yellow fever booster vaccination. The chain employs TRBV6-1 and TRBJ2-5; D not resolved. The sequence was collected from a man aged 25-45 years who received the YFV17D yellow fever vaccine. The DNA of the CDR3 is TGTGCCAGCAGTGACGAGGTTCACAAGACCCAGTACTTC. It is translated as CASSDEVHKTQYF.